These 32 T cell receptor beta chains came from one sample sequenced in a study of CD8 T cells in seronegative destructive rheumatoid arthritis. Method: immunoSEQ multiplex PCR; TCRdb's copy keeps in-frame clones and lacks some. This sample yields fewer than 15,000 clones, of which 83% are seen a single time; roughly a quarter belongs to the top ten. The source material was CD8+ T cells from blood. These receptors were obtained from a woman between 30 and 55 years old with seronegative destructive rheumatoid arthritis.

In the case of this clone: The junction does not match germline at one end; this may be a read error. The genes are TRBV11-2 and TRBJ2-7; D call uncertain. CDR1 is SGHAT and CDR2 is FQNNGV in the germline V gene. There are 10 residues in the CDR3. CDR3 sequence (DNA): TGTGCCAGCAGCGTAAACGAGCGGTACTTC. It is translated as CASSVNERYF.

The genes are TRBV11-2 and TRBJ2-1; D is possibly TRBD1 (6 bases). Trimming took off 6 bases at V and 4 bases at J, with 10 bases between the two ends. The CDR3 extends over 13 amino acids. Germline assignment: CDR1 SGHAT and CDR2 FQNNGV. The CDR3 nucleotides are TGTGCCAGCAGATCCCAGGGGTACAATGAGCAGTTCTTC. Its translation is CASRSQGYNEQFF.

The chain joins TRBV28 to TRBJ2-5; weak D call: TRBD2 (6 bases). V was clipped by 2 bases and J by 2 bases, with 9 bases between them. The CDR3 has 14 amino acids. CDR1 is MDHEN and CDR2 is SYDVKM in the germline V gene. CDR3 sequence (DNA): TGTGCCAGCAGTTTAGATCGGGAGCAAGAGACCCAGTACTTC. This codes for CASSLDREQETQYF.

The chain combines TRBV5-1 with TRBJ2-6; D is ambiguous. Germline V lookup: CDR1 SGHRS, CDR2 YFSETQ. Trimming shortened V by 0 bases and J by 1 base, and 8 bases separated the two germline ends. CDR3 length: 16 amino acids. This CDR3 reads CASSLGPGSGANVLTF. In DNA, the CDR3 is TGCGCCAGCAGCTTGGGACCGGGTTCTGGGGCCAACGTCCTGACTTTC.

The chain uses TRBV7-8 and TRBJ1-1, with 8 bases that match TRBD1. V shed 6 bases and J 0 bases; nucleotides not matched to a gene: 6. CDR1 and CDR2 (germline): SGHVS, FQNEAQ. CDR3 length: 15 amino acids. As DNA, the CDR3 is TGTGCCAGCAGGGCTGGGACAGGCTTGAACACTGAAGCTTTCTTT. Amino acids: CASRAGTGLNTEAFF.

The rearrangement joins TRBV27 to TRBJ2-6; 7 positions agree with TRBD1. Germline V gene lookup returns CDR1 MNHEY and CDR2 SMNVEV (reference sequence). The V segment lost 1 base and the J segment 0 bases; nucleotides outside the gene matches: 3. The CDR3 totals 17 residues. CDR3 nucleotide sequence: TGTGCCAGCAGTTTATTAGGGGGCGTCTCTGGGGCCAACGTCCTGACTTTC. Encoded protein: CASSLLGGVSGANVLTF.

V and J are TRBV6-5 and TRBJ2-4; TRBD1 agrees at 9 bases. Germline CDR1 reads MNHEY; CDR2 reads SVGAGI. V shed 6 bases and J 8 bases; nucleotides not matched to a gene: 8. The CDR3 covers 14 residues. The CDR3 region has the DNA TGTGCCAGCAGACCTACAGGGGGCGCAGACATTCAGTACTTC. This translates into CASRPTGGADIQYF.

The CDR3 sequence: CAWSVAHNTEAFF. The CDR3, as DNA: TGTGCCTGGAGTGTAGCTCACAACACTGAAGCTTTCTTT. The rearrangement links TRBV30 to TRBJ1-1; D remains ambiguous. V dropped 0 bases and J dropped 2 bases, with 7 bases sitting between them. The CDR3 sequence is 13 residues long. Germline assignment: CDR1 GTSNPN and CDR2 SVGIG (reference sequence).

This clone was picked up one time. The V gene is TRBV30, the J gene TRBJ2-3, with D perhaps TRBD2 (6 bases). The germline gives CDR1 GTSNPN, CDR2 SVGIG (reference sequence). This CDR3 region has 14 residues. Between the trimmed V and J ends, which lost 4 bases and 4 bases, there was a span of 15 bases. CDR3 sequence reads: CAWTWGSGSDTQYF. CDR3 DNA sequence: TGTGCCTGGACCTGGGGGAGCGGGTCAGATACGCAGTATTTT.

This chain joins TRBV9 and TRBJ2-3; 8 bases are a match to TRBD1. CDR1 and CDR2 (germline): SGDLS, YYNGEE. CDR3 size: 15 residues. V shed 0 bases, J shed 14 bases, and the junction held 14 bases outside the gene matches. The CDR3 DNA reads as TGTGCCAGCAGCGTAGCTGGGACAGGCGAGCCTATTGTGTATTTT. This encodes CASSVAGTGEPIVYF.

The V call is TRBV4-1, the J call TRBJ2-1, with D tentatively TRBD1 (7 bases). Per the germline V gene, CDR1 is MGHRA and CDR2 is YSYEKL. Trimming left V 1 base short and J 4 bases short, with 14 bases between. CDR3 length equals 16 residues. This CDR3 reads CASSQGQGGLYNEQFF. CDR3 in DNA: TGCGCCAGCAGCCAAGGTCAGGGGGGCCTTTACAATGAGCAGTTCTTC.

The gene calls are TRBV5-1 and TRBJ1-1, with D tentatively TRBD1 (6 bases). Germline V lookup: CDR1 SGHRS, CDR2 YFSETQ. With 5 bases removed from V and 7 bases from J, the gap between germline ends came to 12 bases. The CDR3 loop spans 12 amino acids. Written as DNA, the CDR3 is TGCGCCAGCAGTCATGCAGGGGTTGAAGCTTTCTTT. Amino acid sequence: CASSHAGVEAFF.

The chain carries TRBV7-9 and TRBJ2-1; D is possibly TRBD2 (5 bases). CDR3 length equals 16 residues. The germline V gene has CDR1 SEHNR and CDR2 FQNEAQ (reference sequence). V was pared by 1 base and J by 4 bases, with 14 bases between. This CDR3 is CASSLGPGSTYNEQFF. The CDR3 coding sequence is TGTGCCAGCAGCTTAGGACCGGGGTCGACTTACAATGAGCAGTTCTTC.

This clone was seen only once. The chain links TRBV5-1 to TRBJ2-7; tentatively, D is TRBD1 (6 bases). Germline assignment: CDR1 SGHRS and CDR2 YFSETQ. CDR3 length equals 15 residues. The germline V and J ends were trimmed by 0 bases and 5 bases, with 15 bases remaining between them. Here the CDR3 reads CASSLVDGTYDEQYF. The CDR3 DNA reads as TGCGCCAGCAGCTTGGTCGACGGGACATACGACGAGCAGTACTTC.

The chain links TRBV19 to TRBJ1-6, with D tentatively TRBD1 (6 bases). Trimming cost V 5 bases and J 7 bases, with 9 bases left between them. Germline-derived CDR1 and CDR2 are LNHDA and SQIVND (reference sequence). The length of the CDR3 is 13 residues. CDR3 bases: TGTGCCAGTAGTGATCAGGGGAATTCACCCCTCCACTTT. It encodes CASSDQGNSPLHF.

The rearrangement links TRBV4-1 to TRBJ1-4; TRBD1 might be the D (5 bases). Trimming removed 8 bases from V and 8 bases from J, with 12 bases in between. Per the germline V gene, CDR1 is MGHRA and CDR2 is YSYEKL. The CDR3 is 12 amino acids. As DNA, the CDR3 is TGCGCCAGCGGCAGGGCTGGAGAAAAACTGTTTTTT. Residues: CASGRAGEKLFF.

This clone has a single count. Other DNA sequences in the same sample also yield this CDR3. This chain joins TRBV27 and TRBJ2-2; 7 bases agree with TRBD1. The junction had 5 bases not matched to a gene; V was cut back by 6 bases and J by 1 base. The CDR3 spans 15 residues. In germline, CDR1 is MNHEY, CDR2 SMNVEV (reference sequence). The CDR3 DNA follows: TGTGCCAGCAGCACAGACAGGGTGAACACCGGGGAGCTGTTTTTT. Protein product: CASSTDRVNTGELFF.

The J gene is TRBJ2-7, the V gene TRBV28; the D gene is possibly TRBD1 (5 bases). CDR1 and CDR2 (germline): MDHEN, SYDVKM. Trimming stripped 8 bases from V and 3 bases from J, with 20 bases between. This CDR3 has 15 residues. The CDR3 region is CASVQLGTGIYEQYF. The CDR3 DNA follows: TGTGCCAGCGTTCAGCTGGGTACAGGCATCTACGAGCAGTACTTC.

The rearrangement links TRBV28 to TRBJ2-3; D may be TRBD2 (5 bases). With 3 bases removed from V and 1 base from J, the gap between germline ends came to 11 bases. CDR1 and CDR2 (germline): MDHEN, SYDVKM. The CDR3 has 15 residues. CDR3 in amino acids: CASSFTRSGTDTQYF. CDR3 bases: TGTGCCAGCAGTTTTACTAGGTCGGGCACAGATACGCAGTATTTT.

CDR3 loop: CASSGTGATQPQHF. CDR3 coding DNA: TGTGCCAGCAGCGGAACAGGGGCGACTCAGCCCCAGCATTTT. This chain connects TRBV7-9 to TRBJ1-5; 7 nucleotides line up with TRBD1. There are 14 residues in the CDR3. Germline V gives CDR1 SEHNR, CDR2 FQNEAQ (reference sequence). The V and J ends lost 5 bases and 6 bases, in that order; junction bases with no gene match: 7.

The chain employs TRBV11-2 and TRBJ2-7; weak D call: TRBD2 (8 bases). Germline loops: CDR1 SGHAT, CDR2 FQNNGV. V lost 0 bases, J lost 1 base, and 19 bases lay in between. The CDR3 consists of 18 residues. In DNA form, the CDR3 reads TGTGCCAGCAGCTTAGATCTATGGGTAGCGGGACAGTCCTACGAGCAGTACTTC. Its protein is CASSLDLWVAGQSYEQYF.

The CDR3: CGLGLRGNEQFF. The CDR3 nucleotides read TGTGGTCTAGGGCTTAGGGGTAATGAGCAGTTCTTC. V usage is TRBV6-5 and J usage is TRBJ2-1, with D perhaps matching TRBD1 (5 bases). Germline V gene data show CDR1 as MNHEY and CDR2 as SVGAGI. This CDR3 is built from 12 residues.

V is TRBV28 and J is TRBJ2-3; 9 bases are shared with TRBD1. CDR1 and CDR2 (germline): MDHEN, SYDVKM. The CDR3 contains 16 residues. V shed 5 bases, J shed 2 bases, and the junction held 8 bases outside the gene matches. CDR3 amino acids: CASSPSGTGPTDTQYF. DNA for the CDR3: TGTGCCAGCAGTCCTTCGGGGACAGGGCCCACAGATACGCAGTATTTT.

Notes on this clone: A read error likely explains this, since a far larger clone differs by one base. Other DNA sequences of this sample code for an identical CDR3. The chain joins TRBV15 to TRBJ2-5, with D perhaps TRBD2 (6 bases). The length of the CDR3 is 13 residues. Between the trimmed V and J ends, which lost 1 base and 4 bases, there was a span of 7 bases. Germline V gene data show CDR1 as LNHNV and CDR2 as YYDKDF (reference sequence). CDR3 nucleotide sequence: TGTGCCACCAGCAGAGTGGGGGGAGAGACCCAGTACTTC. It translates to CATSRVGGETQYF.

V and J are TRBV7-9 and TRBJ2-1; D perhaps matches TRBD2 (5 bases). The CDR3 covers 17 residues. V was cut by 4 bases and J by 4 bases, with 20 bases left in between. CDR1 SEHNR and CDR2 FQNEAQ come from the germline V gene (reference sequence). The CDR3 DNA reads as TGTGCCAGCAGCTCATCGTTATCAACCCGGGGATACAATGAGCAGTTCTTC. This sequence encodes CASSSSLSTRGYNEQFF.

This clone was observed a handful of times. The gene calls are TRBV30 and TRBJ1-2, with 9 nucleotides matching TRBD1. V shed 0 bases, J shed 0 bases, and the junction held 2 bases outside the gene matches. Germline values: CDR1 GTSNPN, CDR2 SVGIG (reference sequence). CDR3 length: 15 amino acids. The CDR3 nucleotides read TGTGCCTGGAGTGTGGGACAGGGACCTAACTATGGCTACACCTTC. Translated: CAWSVGQGPNYGYTF.

The chain has TRBV29-1 and TRBJ1-2; 8 bases agree with TRBD1. This CDR3 spans 13 amino acids. The V gene end was trimmed by 8 bases and the J gene end by 4 bases; junction bases not matched to a gene: 9. Germline CDR1 reads SQVTM; CDR2 reads ANQGSEA. CDR3 residues: CSIGQGSLYGYTF. CDR3 sequence (DNA): TGCAGCATAGGACAGGGCTCACTCTATGGCTACACCTTC.

The chain carries TRBV2 and TRBJ2-1, with TRBD2 identical over 8 bases. Trimming cost V 3 bases and J 0 bases; bases outside gene matches: 1. CDR3 length equals 15 residues. The germline V gene encodes CDR1 SNHLY and CDR2 FYNNEI. This chain's CDR3 is CASSEGLDSYNEQFF. CDR3 in DNA: TGTGCCAGCAGTGAGGGACTAGACTCCTACAATGAGCAGTTCTTC.

By its share, this clone is medium-sized (0.01 to 0.1%). The rearrangement uses TRBV6-6 and TRBJ2-7, with no clear D. This CDR3 contains 13 residues. Trimming pared 6 bases from V and 1 base from J, leaving 10 bases between. CDR1 and CDR2 (germline): MNHNY, SVGAGI (reference sequence). The DNA for the CDR3 is TGTGCCAGCAGCTCGCAGGTTTCCTACGAGCAGTACGTC. Amino acid sequence: CASSSQVSYEQYV.

This clone was picked up a small number of times. The chain carries TRBV7-9 and TRBJ2-3; D might be TRBD1 (6 bases). The CDR3 consists of 16 residues. Deletions cut 4 bases from V and 4 bases from J, with 18 bases between. Germline V gives CDR1 SEHNR, CDR2 FQNEAQ (reference sequence). CDR3 sequence (DNA): TGTGCCAGCAGCTCAACCTCGGGCAGGGGAGCAGATACGCAGTATTTT. It yields the protein CASSSTSGRGADTQYF.

This chain connects TRBV7-3 to TRBJ2-3, with TRBD2 matching 13 bases. CDR1 and CDR2 from the germline V gene are SGHTA and FQGTGA. Trimming cost V 5 bases and J 5 bases; bases outside gene matches: 4. The CDR3 is made up of 15 amino acids. The CDR3 sequence is CASSTSGGAGDTQYF. As DNA, the CDR3 is TGTGCCAGCAGCACTAGCGGGGGGGCCGGAGATACGCAGTATTTT.

In nucleotides, the CDR3 is TGTGCCAGCAGCACGAGACTAGAAGAGACCCAGTACTTC. It codes for CASSTRLEETQYF. The rearrangement uses TRBV28 and TRBJ2-5; weak D call: TRBD2 (6 bases). The V and J ends lost 6 bases and 3 bases respectively, with 11 bases between them. Germline-derived CDR1 and CDR2 are MDHEN and SYDVKM. The CDR3 totals 13 residues.